The present T cell receptor beta chain was sequenced within a study of blood T cell repertoires in COVID-19. Turning to the study itself: Samples of COVID-19 (acute and convalescent) were obtained from the United States, Italy and Spain. PBMCs, B-cell-depleted T cells, or T cells provided the cDNA or gDNA that made up the material.

Original methodology: Reference gene primer amplification gave nucleated cell count estimates. TCRdb's copy holds only in-frame clones and misses some; the assay was immunoSEQ multiplex PCR. V, J and clone size are those of that table, while D and trimming were read from the DNA. The table lists under 250,000 clones, approximately 89% of them singletons. CDR1 is LNHDA, CDR2 SQIVND, per germline (reference sequence). J gave up 8 bases and V 8 bases, and 10 bases lay outside the gene matches. This CDR3 spans 13 amino acids. The source is a middle-aged woman with acute or convalescent COVID-19. The source material was peripheral blood. The V gene is TRBV19, the J gene TRBJ1-2; 8 bases map to TRBD1. DNA of the CDR3: TGTGCCAGTGGAAGCACAGGGGGACAAGGCTACACCTTC. Translation: CASGSTGGQGYTF.